One sample yielded the 12 T cell receptor beta chains listed below, sequenced in a study of read filtering for tumor transcriptome and immune sequencing. Molecular barcoded adaptors covering alpha/delta and beta/gamma chains were used on approximately 400 ng RNA. TCRdb reanalysed the reads using MiXCR and keeps one entry per CDR3 protein. The top ten hold about 15% of the sample, which has approximately 90,000 distinct CDR3 sequences, more than 9% seen once. Material: a population of CD138-negative cells sorted from bone marrow. The receptors come from a donor at least 40 years old with multiple myeloma.

This clonotype was detected ten times or more. The chain carries TRBV29-1 and TRBJ2-1; 7 bases match TRBD2. CDR1 is SQVTM, CDR2 ANQGSEA, per germline. The CDR3 length is 13 residues. V lost 7 bases to trimming and J lost 2 bases; unmatched junction nucleotides: 5. Here the CDR3 reads CSGGRGAYNEQFF. CDR3 nucleotides: TGCAGCGGCGGGAGAGGGGCCTACAATGAGCAGTTCTTC.

There are many counts of this clonotype. The chain employs TRBV7-9 and TRBJ1-3; D gene uncertain. Germline V gene lookup returns CDR1 SEHNR and CDR2 FQNEAQ (reference sequence). The CDR3 covers 16 residues. Trimming removed 5 bases from V and 0 bases from J, with 14 bases in between. Here the CDR3 DNA reads TGTGCCAGCAGCCGATCGAGTTCAGACTCTGGAAACACCATATATTTT. The encoded protein is CASSRSSSDSGNTIYF.

This clonotype appeared many times. The genes are TRBV19 and TRBJ2-2; D unresolved. CDR1 is LNHDA and CDR2 is SQIVND in the germline V gene (reference sequence). Between the trimmed V and J ends, which lost 7 bases and 5 bases, there was a span of 11 bases. The CDR3 runs 13 residues. The CDR3 loop reads CASTRLITGELFF. The CDR3 nucleotides read TGTGCCAGTACCCGGCTGATAACCGGGGAGCTGTTTTTT. Full variable domain (rest looked up from reference TRBV19 and TRBJ2-2): DGGITQSPKYLFRKEGQNVTLSCEQNLNHDAMYWYRQDPGQGLRLIYYSQIVNDFQKGDIAEGYSVSREKKESFPLTVTSAQKNPTAFYLCASTRLITGELFFGEGSRLTVL.

This clonotype was observed many times. This chain connects TRBV7-8 to TRBJ2-1, with D maybe TRBD1 (6 bases). Germline loops: CDR1 SGHVS, CDR2 FQNEAQ. Deletions cut 8 bases from V and 2 bases from J, with 10 bases between. This CDR3 comprises 13 residues. The CDR3 DNA reads TGTGCCAGCTGGCGGACAGCCTACAATGAGCAGTTCTTC. Amino acid sequence: CASWRTAYNEQFF.

This clonotype was recorded a few times. This chain uses TRBV7-9 with TRBJ2-3; a possible D gene is TRBD1 (6 bases). Trimming took off 3 bases at V and 0 bases at J, with 13 bases between the two ends. There are 16 residues in the CDR3. CDR1 is SEHNR and CDR2 is FQNEAQ in the germline V gene (reference sequence). In nucleotides, the CDR3 is TGTGCCAGCAGCTTCCGGACAGCTAGTAGCACAGATACGCAGTATTTT. It translates to CASSFRTASSTDTQYF.

The gene calls are TRBV4-1 and TRBJ2-7; D possibly corresponds to TRBD2 (5 bases). The germline V gene encodes CDR1 MGHRA and CDR2 YSYEKL. The CDR3 extends over 16 amino acids. V was pared by 4 bases and J by 4 bases, with 20 bases between. The CDR3 here is CASSPRTRTRGYEQYF. CDR3 bases: TGCGCCAGCAGCCCAAGAACCAGGACTCGCGGATACGAGCAGTACTTC.

This clonotype occurred many times. V is TRBV5-1 and J is TRBJ2-1, with 11 nucleotides matching TRBD2. The CDR3 has 17 residues. V lost 2 bases and J lost 1; bases outside the gene matches: 5. Germline V gene lookup returns CDR1 SGHRS and CDR2 YFSETQ. CDR3 loop: CASSFSGTSGSYNEQFF. DNA for the CDR3: TGCGCCAGCAGCTTCTCCGGGACTAGCGGATCCTACAATGAGCAGTTCTTC.

In its sample, this clonotype was seen many times. The chain recombines TRBV5-1 with TRBJ1-1; D may be TRBD1 (5 bases). Germline V gene data show CDR1 as SGHRS and CDR2 as YFSETQ. This CDR3 spans 15 amino acids. V was cut by 4 bases and J by 4 bases, with 17 bases left in between. CDR3 bases: TGCGCCAGCAGCGCCCGGGACTCGGGGGGCACTGAAGCTTTCTTT. Translation gives CASSARDSGGTEAFF.

This clonotype was observed at least ten times. This chain links TRBV7-9 with TRBJ2-6; TRBD1 might be the D (5 bases). This CDR3 has 15 amino acids. CDR1 is SEHNR and CDR2 is FQNEAQ in the germline V gene (reference sequence). V lost 4 bases and J 0 bases, leaving 7 bases between the germline ends. CDR3 sequence reads: CASSSDSSGANVLTF. Here the CDR3 DNA reads TGTGCCAGCAGCTCTGACAGCTCTGGGGCCAACGTCCTGACTTTC.

In the case of this clonotype: Possible read error: a much larger clone is one base away. The chain joins TRBV29-1 to TRBJ1-1; D ambiguous. Germline V gene data show CDR1 as SQVTM and CDR2 as ANQGSEA. CDR3 length equals 14 residues. Written as DNA, the CDR3 is TGCAGCGTTGAAGATCTTTACGGCAGAACTGAAGCTCTCTTT. It yields the protein CSVEDLYGRTEALF. Using reference TRBV29-1 and TRBJ1-1 for the parts outside the CDR3, the full variable domain is SAVISQKPSRDICQRGTSLTIQCQVDSQVTMMFWYRQQPGQSLTLIATANQGSEATYESGFVIDKFPISRPNLTFSTLTVSNMSPEDSSIYLCSVEDLYGRTEALFGQGTRLTVV.

This clonotype was counted ten times or more. The V gene is TRBV30, the J gene TRBJ2-7; D perhaps matches TRBD2 (5 bases). CDR1 is GTSNPN and CDR2 is SVGIG in the germline V gene (reference sequence). This CDR3 has 12 residues. V was cut by 1 base and J by 12 bases, with 16 bases left in between. This CDR3 reads CAWSEINAGLYF. The CDR3 DNA follows: TGTGCCTGGAGTGAGATAAACGCGGGCCTGTACTTC.

This clonotype occurred a few times. Here the CDR3 reads CASSQDPGIGGELFF. As DNA, the CDR3 is TGCGCCAGCAGCCAAGATCCAGGGATCGGCGGGGAGCTGTTTTTT. The chain carries TRBV4-1 and TRBJ2-2; possibly TRBD1 for D (5 bases). CDR1 MGHRA and CDR2 YSYEKL come from the germline V gene. V lost 0 bases to trimming and J lost 7 bases, with 12 bases between them. The CDR3 consists of 15 residues.